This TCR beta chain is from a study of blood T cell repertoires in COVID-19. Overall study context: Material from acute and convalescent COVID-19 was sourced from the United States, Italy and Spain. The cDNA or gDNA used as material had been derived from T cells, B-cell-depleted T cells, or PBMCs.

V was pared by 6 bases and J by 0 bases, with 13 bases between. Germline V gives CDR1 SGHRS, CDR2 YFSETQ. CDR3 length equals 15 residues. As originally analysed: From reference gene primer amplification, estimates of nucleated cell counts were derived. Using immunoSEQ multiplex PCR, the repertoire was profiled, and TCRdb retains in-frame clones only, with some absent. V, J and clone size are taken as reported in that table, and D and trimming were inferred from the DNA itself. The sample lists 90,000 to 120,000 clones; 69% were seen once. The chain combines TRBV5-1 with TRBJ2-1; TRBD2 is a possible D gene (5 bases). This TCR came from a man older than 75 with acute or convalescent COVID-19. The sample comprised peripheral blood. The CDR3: CASNDDYGSYNEQFF. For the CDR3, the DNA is TGCGCCAGCAATGACGACTACGGCTCCTACAATGAGCAGTTCTTC.